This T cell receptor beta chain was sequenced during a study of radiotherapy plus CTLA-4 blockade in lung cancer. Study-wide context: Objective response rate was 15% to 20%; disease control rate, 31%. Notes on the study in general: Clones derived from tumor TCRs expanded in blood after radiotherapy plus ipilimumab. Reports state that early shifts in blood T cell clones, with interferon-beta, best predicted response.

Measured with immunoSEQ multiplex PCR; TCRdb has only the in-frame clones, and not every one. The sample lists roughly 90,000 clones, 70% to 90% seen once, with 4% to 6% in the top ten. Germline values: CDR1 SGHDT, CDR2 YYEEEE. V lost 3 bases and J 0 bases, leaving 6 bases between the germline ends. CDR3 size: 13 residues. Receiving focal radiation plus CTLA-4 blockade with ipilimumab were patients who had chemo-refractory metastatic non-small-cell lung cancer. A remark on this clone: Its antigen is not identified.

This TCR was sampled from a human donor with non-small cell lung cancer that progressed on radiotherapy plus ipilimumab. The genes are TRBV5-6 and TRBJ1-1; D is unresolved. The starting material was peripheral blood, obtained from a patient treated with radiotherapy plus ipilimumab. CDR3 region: CASSYTVNTEAFF. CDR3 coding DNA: TGTGCCAGCAGCTACACAGTGAACACTGAAGCTTTCTTT.